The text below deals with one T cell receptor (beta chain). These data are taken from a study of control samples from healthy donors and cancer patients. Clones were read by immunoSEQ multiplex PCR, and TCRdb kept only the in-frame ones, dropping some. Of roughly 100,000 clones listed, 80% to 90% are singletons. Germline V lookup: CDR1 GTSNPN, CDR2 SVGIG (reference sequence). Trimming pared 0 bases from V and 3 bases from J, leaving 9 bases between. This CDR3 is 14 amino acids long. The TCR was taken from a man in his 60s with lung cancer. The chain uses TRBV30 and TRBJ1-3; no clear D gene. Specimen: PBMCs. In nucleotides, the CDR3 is TGTGCCTGGAGTGTCCAGTTTGGTGGAAACACCATATATTTT. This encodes CAWSVQFGGNTIYF. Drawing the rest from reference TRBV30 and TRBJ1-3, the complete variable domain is SQTIHQWPATLVQPVGSPLSLECTVEGTSNPNLYWYRQAAGRGLQLLFYSVGIGQISSEVPQNLSASRPQDRQFILSSKKLLLSDSGFYLCAWSVQFGGNTIYFGEGSWLTVV.